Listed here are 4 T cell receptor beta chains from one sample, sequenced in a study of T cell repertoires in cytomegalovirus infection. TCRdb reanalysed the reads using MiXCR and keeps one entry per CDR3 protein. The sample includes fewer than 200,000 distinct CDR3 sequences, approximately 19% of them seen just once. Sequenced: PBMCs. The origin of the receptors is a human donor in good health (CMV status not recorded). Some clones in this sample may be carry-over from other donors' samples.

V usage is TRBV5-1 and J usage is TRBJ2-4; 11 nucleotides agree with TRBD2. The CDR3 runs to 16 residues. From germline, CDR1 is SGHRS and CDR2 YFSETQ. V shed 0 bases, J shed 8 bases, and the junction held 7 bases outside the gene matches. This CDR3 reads CASSLVGTSGSDIQYF. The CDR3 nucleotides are TGCGCCAGCAGCTTGGTCGGGACTAGCGGTTCAGACATTCAGTACTTC.

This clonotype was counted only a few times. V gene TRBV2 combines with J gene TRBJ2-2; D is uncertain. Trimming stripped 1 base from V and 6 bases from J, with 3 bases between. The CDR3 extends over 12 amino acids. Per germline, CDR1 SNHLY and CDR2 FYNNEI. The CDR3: CASSEGPGELFF. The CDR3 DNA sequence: TGTGCCAGCAGTGAAGGCCCCGGGGAGCTGTTTTTT.

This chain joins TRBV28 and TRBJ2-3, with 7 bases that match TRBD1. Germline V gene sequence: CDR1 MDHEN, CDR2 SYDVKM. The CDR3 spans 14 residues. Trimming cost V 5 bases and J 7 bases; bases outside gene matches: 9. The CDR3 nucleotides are TGTGCCAGCAGTCCACCACTGACAGGGTATACGCAGTATTTT. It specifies CASSPPLTGYTQYF.

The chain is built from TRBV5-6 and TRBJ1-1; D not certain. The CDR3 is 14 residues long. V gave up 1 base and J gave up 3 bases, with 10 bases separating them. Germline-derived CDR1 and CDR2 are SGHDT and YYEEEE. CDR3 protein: CASSLYGSDTEAFF. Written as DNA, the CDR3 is TGTGCCAGCAGCTTGTATGGGAGTGACACTGAAGCTTTCTTT.